This T cell receptor (beta chain) was recovered during a study of cytomegalovirus exposure and HLA in healthy donors. Study-level points and caveats: Other equally common chains were less clonally expanded than HLA-associated TCR beta chains, a later analysis showed. Cytomegalovirus-associated TCR beta chains were listed, numbering some 180.

On this clone itself: Its antigen is not known.

Use of 60 Vbeta and 13 Jbeta primers characterized the PCR. Here immunoSEQ multiplex PCR was the method, and the copy in TCRdb shows in-frame clones only, minus some. The data show approximately 100,000 clones, with under 80% seen just once and around 2% held by the top ten. Germline V lookup: CDR1 LNHDA, CDR2 SQIVND (reference sequence). The V and J ends lost 3 bases and 3 bases, in that order; junction bases with no gene match: 9. The CDR3 is made up of 16 amino acids. Sequencing used PBMCs. This sequence originates from a male donor in good health and CMV-seronegative. The V gene is TRBV19, the J gene TRBJ2-7, with TRBD1 matching 9 bases. CDR3 sequence: CASSIKPGTGYYEQYF. DNA for the CDR3: TGTGCCAGTAGTATTAAACCCGGGACAGGGTACTACGAGCAGTACTTC.